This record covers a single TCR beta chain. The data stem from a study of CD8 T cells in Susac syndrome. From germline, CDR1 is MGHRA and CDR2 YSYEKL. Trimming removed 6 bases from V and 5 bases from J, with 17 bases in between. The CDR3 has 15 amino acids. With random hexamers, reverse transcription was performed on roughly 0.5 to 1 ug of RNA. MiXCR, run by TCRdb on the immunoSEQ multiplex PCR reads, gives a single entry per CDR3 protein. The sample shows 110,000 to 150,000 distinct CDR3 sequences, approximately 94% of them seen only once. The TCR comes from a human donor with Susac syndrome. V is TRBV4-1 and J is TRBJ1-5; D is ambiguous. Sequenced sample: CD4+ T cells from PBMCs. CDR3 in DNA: TGCGCCAGCAGTCAACTGGAGGATCTACATCAGCCCCAGCATTTT. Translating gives CASSQLEDLHQPQHF.